This T cell receptor (beta chain) was documented in a study of blood T cell repertoires in COVID-19. Background on the study: T cells, B-cell-depleted T cells, or PBMCs supplied cDNA or gDNA.

Authors' processing steps: Using reference gene primer amplification, nucleated cell counts were estimated. The method was immunoSEQ multiplex PCR; TCRdb's version includes in-frame clones alone and lacks a portion of them. D and trimming were read from the DNA, whereas the V and J calls and clone size are those reported in that table. The table includes 250,000 to 400,000 clones, 85% to 90% detected once. Germline CDR1 LGHNA, CDR2 YNFKEQ. The CDR3 has 18 residues. V lost 3 bases and J lost 2; bases outside the gene matches: 12. Seattle cases were enrolled at active infection and followed longitudinally.

The V and J genes are TRBV4-2 and TRBJ2-7; TRBD2 matches 11 bases. The sequenced sample was peripheral blood. This receptor was obtained from a woman between 25 and 40 years old with COVID-19, enrolled during active disease. The CDR3 reads CASSHIGGLAGAPYEQYF. Written as DNA, the CDR3 is TGTGCCAGCAGCCACATAGGAGGACTAGCGGGTGCACCCTACGAGCAGTACTTC.